The rows below give T cell receptor beta chains drawn from one sample of a study of cytomegalovirus exposure and HLA in healthy donors. Using immunoSEQ multiplex PCR, the repertoire was profiled, and TCRdb retains in-frame clones only, with some absent. The sample records about 130,000 clones, around 74% being singletons. Material for sequencing was PBMCs. These receptors were obtained from a male donor in good health and CMV-seronegative. CDR3s include the opening cysteine and the closing phenylalanine or tryptophan. The order of the fields is J gene, V gene, CDR3 protein.

j_gene: TRBJ2-7
v_gene: TRBV28
CDR3aa: CASFTGPSSYEQYF

j_gene: TRBJ1-1
v_gene: TRBV19
CDR3aa: CASRQDRGPEAFF

j_gene: TRBJ1-2
v_gene: TRBV7-8
CDR3aa: CASSHAGLGYGYTF

j_gene: TRBJ2-7
v_gene: TRBV5-1
CDR3aa: CASSPNTTYEQYF

j_gene: TRBJ1-5
v_gene: TRBV27
CDR3aa: CASSTNSNQPQHF

j_gene: TRBJ2-2
v_gene: TRBV27
CDR3aa: CASSPLGQGILSTGELFF

j_gene: TRBJ1-2
v_gene: TRBV5-4
CDR3aa: CASSRRPGTDKYGYTF

j_gene: TRBJ2-4
v_gene: TRBV28
CDR3aa: CASSQPGRVAKNIQYF

j_gene: TRBJ1-5
v_gene: TRBV18
CDR3aa: CASSPDRGGQPQHF

j_gene: TRBJ1-4
v_gene: TRBV7-9
CDR3aa: CSSSRDLATNEKLFF

j_gene: TRBJ1-1
v_gene: TRBV7-2
CDR3aa: CASSEYTEAFF

j_gene: TRBJ2-1
v_gene: TRBV5-1
CDR3aa: CASSLGAGRAPNEQFF

j_gene: TRBJ2-1
v_gene: TRBV7-9
CDR3aa: CASSKGREGYNEQFF

j_gene: TRBJ2-5
v_gene: TRBV7-6
CDR3aa: CASSLTAGEWSETQYF

j_gene: TRBJ1-2
v_gene: TRBV28
CDR3aa: CASSPGHSYGYTF

j_gene: TRBJ1-2
v_gene: TRBV19
CDR3aa: CASSTGDRGLGGYTF

j_gene: TRBJ1-4
v_gene: TRBV5-4
CDR3aa: CASSFLGQGGEKLFF

j_gene: TRBJ1-4
v_gene: TRBV4-1
CDR3aa: CASSPTGTVHGEKLFF

j_gene: TRBJ2-3
v_gene: TRBV9
CDR3aa: CASSYIAGGPADTQYF

j_gene: TRBJ2-1
v_gene: TRBV5-4
CDR3aa: CASSLDGSLNEQFF

j_gene: TRBJ2-1
v_gene: TRBV5-1
CDR3aa: CASSLSLGSSYNEQFF

j_gene: TRBJ1-4
v_gene: TRBV29-1
CDR3aa: CSAGWANEKLFF

j_gene: TRBJ2-7
v_gene: TRBV30
CDR3aa: CAWSGANTAGRAVQYF

j_gene: TRBJ1-2
v_gene: TRBV9
CDR3aa: CASRDGGGYTF

j_gene: TRBJ2-1
v_gene: TRBV19
CDR3aa: CASSIGSDGYASSYNEQFF

j_gene: TRBJ2-1
v_gene: TRBV29-1
CDR3aa: CSVVSGGGLDNEQFF

j_gene: TRBJ2-5
v_gene: TRBV29-1
CDR3aa: CSVEGTGGNEHQETQYF

j_gene: TRBJ2-1
v_gene: TRBV9
CDR3aa: CASSVEAGGSYNEQFF

j_gene: TRBJ2-7
v_gene: TRBV27
CDR3aa: CASSSNRGPQGEQYF

j_gene: TRBJ1-6
v_gene: TRBV7-2
CDR3aa: CASTPGAPNSPLHF

j_gene: TRBJ2-1
v_gene: TRBV11-2
CDR3aa: CASSPGQGTSSSYNEQFF

j_gene: TRBJ1-2
v_gene: TRBV30
CDR3aa: CALGQIANYGYTF

j_gene: TRBJ2-3
v_gene: TRBV29-1
CDR3aa: CSVRDYRTDTQYF

j_gene: TRBJ1-2
v_gene: TRBV28
CDR3aa: CASSLPYTGFYGYTF

j_gene: TRBJ2-5
v_gene: TRBV28
CDR3aa: CASSPLGGVGETQYF

j_gene: TRBJ2-7
v_gene: TRBV13
CDR3aa: CASSSPAYPGQGVSEQYF

j_gene: TRBJ2-3
v_gene: TRBV4-1
CDR3aa: CASSQSEADTQYF

j_gene: TRBJ2-1
v_gene: TRBV5-4
CDR3aa: CASSRPAGGVLVDEQFF

j_gene: TRBJ1-4
v_gene: TRBV5-5
CDR3aa: CASRRDRGYEKLFF

j_gene: TRBJ2-5
v_gene: TRBV5-1
CDR3aa: CASSPIRALQPQETQYF

j_gene: TRBJ1-2
v_gene: TRBV19
CDR3aa: CASSMPRGRGAYGYTF

j_gene: TRBJ2-5
v_gene: TRBV9
CDR3aa: CASSVEAAGEGETQYF

j_gene: TRBJ1-2
v_gene: TRBV10-3
CDR3aa: CAISEFTGEDGYTF

j_gene: TRBJ2-1
v_gene: TRBV5-4
CDR3aa: CASGLGAGGPNEQFF

j_gene: TRBJ1-3
v_gene: TRBV7-9
CDR3aa: CASSIDRPFSGNTIYF